This entry lists 30 T cell receptor beta chains sequenced from one sample in a study of blood T cells in healthy people across ages (dated by TCRdb to the mid-2010s). Libraries came from 5' RACE. Sequencing took place on an Illumina HiSeq 2500. A second PCR of roughly 6 to 12 cycles was performed with a sample-barcoded 5' primer and a J-beta primer mix. TCRdb reran the public reads through fastp at Q25 and MiXCR, keeping productive beta chains. One record per CDR3 amino acid sequence lists the most common genes and DNA. The sample contains 1.5 million or so distinct CDR3 sequences, around 39% of them found a single time. Roughly 7.9% of the sample is in the top ten clones. The sequenced sample consisted of blood. The receptors shown here come from a woman aged 18-29 years in good health.

This clonotype was detected a few times. The rearrangement joins TRBV15 to TRBJ2-3; D is possibly TRBD1 or TRBD2 (5 bases each). The germline CDR1 and CDR2 sequences are LNHNV and YYDKDF (reference sequence). The CDR3 loop spans 11 amino acids. The V and J ends lost 5 bases and 5 bases respectively, with 5 bases between them. The CDR3 DNA reads TGTGCCACCAGCGGGGGAGATACGCAGTATTTT. Translating it yields CATSGGDTQYF.

This clonotype was recorded a few times. V is TRBV27 and J is TRBJ2-2; D gene ambiguous. Germline V CDR1 and CDR2: MNHEY, SMNVEV (reference sequence). The CDR3 sequence is 14 residues long. The V end lost 7 bases, the J end lost 0 bases, and 9 bases lay between the germline ends. This chain's CDR3 is CASTVGTNTGELFF. The CDR3 DNA sequence: TGTGCCAGCACAGTGGGGACGAACACCGGGGAGCTGTTTTTT.

The chain uses TRBV5-1 and TRBJ1-4; 7 nucleotides match TRBD1. V was pared by 3 bases and J by 6 bases, with 5 bases of the junction left unmatched. Germline V gene lookup returns CDR1 SGHRS and CDR2 YFSETQ. The CDR3 length is 14 residues. The CDR3 coding sequence is TGCGCCAGCAGCTCGGCAGGGGGGTATGAAAAACTGTTTTTT. This sequence encodes CASSSAGGYEKLFF.

The V call is TRBV6-6, the J call TRBJ2-7, with 8 bases matching TRBD1. This CDR3 spans 15 amino acids. Germline V gene sequence: CDR1 MNHNY, CDR2 SVGAGI (reference sequence). Trimming cost V 3 bases and J 5 bases; bases outside gene matches: 9. CDR3: CASSYGGQGVNEQYF. The DNA of the CDR3 is TGTGCCAGCAGTTATGGTGGACAGGGTGTGAACGAGCAGTACTTC.

This chain joins TRBV20-1 and TRBJ1-1; possibly TRBD1 for D (6 bases). Per the germline V gene, CDR1 is DFQATT and CDR2 is SNEGSKA (reference sequence). Trimming stripped 5 bases from V and 2 bases from J, with 18 bases between. This CDR3 spans 15 amino acids. The CDR3 spells CSAPKLDSPNTEAFF. The CDR3 DNA reads TGCAGTGCTCCCAAACTGGACAGCCCCAACACTGAAGCTTTCTTT.

This clonotype came up once. The genes are TRBV6-5 and TRBJ1-1; D might be TRBD1 (5 bases). CDR3 length: 16 amino acids. V gave up 7 bases and J gave up 8 bases, with 26 bases separating them. CDR1 is MNHEY, CDR2 SVGAGI, per germline. In nucleotides, the CDR3 is TGTGCCAGCATCCCCTCCCCCGGGGGGGGTTCGGAAGAAGCTTTCTTT. Its protein product is CASIPSPGGGSEEAFF.

The sample holds many counts of this clonotype. The junction does not match germline at one end; this may be a read error. V usage is TRBV4-1 and J usage is TRBJ2-3; TRBD1 matches 7 bases. This CDR3 comprises 15 residues. The germline V gene encodes CDR1 MGHRA and CDR2 YSYEKL. The CDR3 sequence: CASSLTGTSTDTQYF. The CDR3 nucleotides are TGTGCCAGCAGCTTGACAGGGACAAGCACAGATACGCAGTATTTT.

This clonotype was found a few times. The chain employs TRBV7-9 and TRBJ2-1; 10 nucleotides align to TRBD2. V shed 9 bases, J shed 0 bases, and the junction held 11 bases outside the gene matches. From germline, CDR1 is SEHNR and CDR2 FQNEAQ (reference sequence). This CDR3 contains 17 residues. CDR3: CASTGTSVSSSYNEQFF. The DNA for the CDR3 is TGTGCCAGTACCGGGACTAGCGTCTCAAGCTCCTACAATGAGCAGTTCTTC.

The chain is built from TRBV4-1 and TRBJ2-1; D perhaps matches TRBD1 (6 bases). The germline CDR1 and CDR2 sequences are MGHRA and YSYEKL. Deletions cut 3 bases from V and 0 bases from J, with 9 bases between. The CDR3 runs to 15 residues. CDR3 nucleotide sequence: TGCGCCAGCAGCCACGGACAGCTCTCCTACAATGAGCAGTTCTTC. It yields the protein CASSHGQLSYNEQFF.

This clonotype was found a few times. The chain carries TRBV10-3 and TRBJ2-1; TRBD1 matches 11 bases. The CDR3 has 14 residues. Germline V gene sequence: CDR1 ENHRY, CDR2 SYGVKD. V shed 7 bases and J 9 bases; nucleotides not matched to a gene: 8. CDR3 amino acids: CAIKGTGGKGEQFF. DNA of the CDR3: TGTGCCATCAAAGGGACAGGGGGTAAGGGTGAGCAGTTCTTC.

The chain has TRBV1 and TRBJ2-7. The DNA end is a closer match to TRBJ2-5, so the J assignment may be wrong. TRBV1 is a documented pseudogene. CDR3 length: 12 amino acids. The CDR3 nucleotides are TGCACCAGCAGCCAACAAGAGGAGACCCAGTACTTC. Its protein product is CTSSQQEETQYF.

The chain couples TRBV6-5 to TRBJ2-7, with D tentatively TRBD2 (5 bases). The V end was cut by 0 bases, the J end by 6 bases, with 18 bases between. The CDR3 has 16 residues. Per the germline V gene, CDR1 is MNHEY and CDR2 is SVGAGI. The CDR3 region has the DNA TGTGCCAGCAGTTACTCCGCACTAGTGCCCCGGGGCGAGCAGTACTTC. This encodes CASSYSALVPRGEQYF.

V and J are TRBV6-1 and TRBJ2-4; D may correspond to TRBD1 or TRBD2 (5 bases each). The J call may be in error: the DNA end matches TRBJ2-7 better. Germline V gene data show CDR1 as MNHNS and CDR2 as SASEGT. The CDR3 extends over 14 amino acids. This chain's CDR3 is CASSDRDGTYEQYF. The CDR3 DNA follows: TGTGCCAGCAGTGATCGGGACGGAACCTACGAGCAGTACTTC.

The chain couples TRBV20-1 to TRBJ1-1; unclear D gene. CDR3 length: 14 amino acids. Germline loops: CDR1 DFQATT, CDR2 SNEGSKA (reference sequence). Trimming took off 1 base at V and 6 bases at J, with 15 bases between the two ends. The CDR3 DNA reads as TGCAGTGCTAGAGGCTTTGAAGTTCACCCTGAAGCTTTCTTT. Translation: CSARGFEVHPEAFF.

This chain connects TRBV5-1 to TRBJ1-1; a possible D gene is TRBD1 (6 bases). The CDR3 runs to 16 residues. Germline assignment: CDR1 SGHRS and CDR2 YFSETQ. V was clipped by 4 bases and J by 1 base, with 17 bases between them. For the CDR3, the DNA is TGCGCCAGCAGCCCCCCTCCGGACAGCTGGAACACTGAAGCTTTCTTT. Translation: CASSPPPDSWNTEAFF.

This clonotype was observed a handful of times. The rearrangement joins TRBV24-1 to TRBJ2-3; D gene unclear. This CDR3 has 17 residues. The germline V gene encodes CDR1 KGHDR and CDR2 SFDVKD. V lost 3 bases and J 0 bases, leaving 15 bases between the germline ends. The CDR3: CATSDPAQEPSTDTQYF. CDR3 bases: TGTGCCACCAGTGATCCAGCTCAAGAACCTAGCACAGATACGCAGTATTTT.

This clonotype was found a few times. The gene calls are TRBV7-2 and TRBJ2-1, with no clear D. V dropped 0 bases and J dropped 5 bases, with 14 bases sitting between them. From germline, CDR1 is SGHTA and CDR2 FQGNSA. This CDR3 is 16 amino acids long. CDR3 sequence reads: CASSLAAPSPNNEQFF. CDR3 DNA: TGTGCCAGCAGCTTAGCCGCCCCGTCCCCGAACAATGAGCAGTTCTTC. Full variable domain (outside the CDR3, taken from reference TRBV7-2 and TRBJ2-1): GAGVSQSPSNKVTEKGKDVELRCDPISGHTALYWYRQSLGQGLEFLIYFQGNSAPDKSGLPSDRFSAERTGGSVSTLTIQRTQQEDSAVYLCASSLAAPSPNNEQFFGPGTRLTVL.

This clonotype has just a few counts. The chain carries TRBV5-1 and TRBJ2-3; D remains unclear. The length of the CDR3 is 16 residues. Germline assignment: CDR1 SGHRS and CDR2 YFSETQ. Trimming cost V 0 bases and J 6 bases, with 17 bases left between them. For the CDR3, the DNA is TGCGCCAGCAGCTTGGCCACCAGACGGAACGCCGATACGCAGTATTTT. It yields the protein CASSLATRRNADTQYF.

The chain carries TRBV4-1 and TRBJ1-3; possible D gene TRBD1, 5 bases. The CDR3 spans 15 residues. The V and J ends lost 0 bases and 4 bases respectively, with 10 bases between them. CDR1 MGHRA and CDR2 YSYEKL come from the germline V gene. The CDR3 reads CASSQETGTGNTIYF. The CDR3 DNA reads TGCGCCAGCAGCCAAGAAACGGGGACCGGAAACACCATATATTTT.

This clonotype was observed a few times. The rearrangement uses TRBV20-1 and TRBJ2-7; 8 nucleotides agree with TRBD2. The ends lost 3 bases at V and 1 base at J; junction bases unmatched: 2. This CDR3 is built from 13 residues. In germline, CDR1 is DFQATT, CDR2 SNEGSKA (reference sequence). The CDR3 protein is CSASGGDSYEQYF. DNA of the CDR3: TGCAGTGCTAGCGGGGGGGATTCCTACGAGCAGTACTTC.

This clonotype was counted a few times. The chain links TRBV20-1 to TRBJ2-1; TRBD2 agrees at 7 bases. The CDR3 covers 15 residues. V was pared by 6 bases and J by 6 bases, with 14 bases of the junction left unmatched. Germline CDR1 DFQATT, CDR2 SNEGSKA (reference sequence). CDR3: CSATEAGSTPNEQFF. In nucleotides, the CDR3 is TGCAGTGCCACCGAAGCGGGATCCACCCCCAATGAGCAGTTCTTC.

This clonotype occurred a few times. The chain joins TRBV18 to TRBJ1-2; 8 bases map to TRBD1. This CDR3 has 18 amino acids. Trimming cost V 0 bases and J 3 bases; bases outside gene matches: 12. Germline CDR1 is KGHSH and CDR2 is LQKENI. As DNA, the CDR3 is TGTGCCAGCTCACCACCTGGCCAGGGGGCGTTCGTGGACTATGGCTACACCTTC. Its protein product is CASSPPGQGAFVDYGYTF.

At least ten counts were recorded for this clonotype. The J gene is TRBJ1-1, the V gene TRBV5-1, with D maybe TRBD1 (5 bases). The CDR3 consists of 16 residues. Per the germline V gene, CDR1 is SGHRS and CDR2 is YFSETQ. V lost 0 bases and J lost 3, with 15 bases in between. CDR3 nucleotides: TGCGCCAGCAGCTTGGCCTCGTTCGGGACTTACACTGAAGCTTTCTTT. It specifies CASSLASFGTYTEAFF.

This clonotype was detected only a few times. The V gene is TRBV25-1, the J gene TRBJ2-7; D uncertain. Germline V CDR1 and CDR2: MGHDK, SYGVNS. V gave up 4 bases and J gave up 3 bases, with 10 bases separating them. This CDR3 is 13 amino acids long. This chain's CDR3 is CASSGYSYYEQYF. In DNA, the CDR3 is TGTGCCAGCAGTGGATATAGCTACTACGAGCAGTACTTC.

The rearrangement uses TRBV20-1 and TRBJ2-3; D not certain. This CDR3 spans 15 amino acids. CDR1 and CDR2 (germline): DFQATT, SNEGSKA (reference sequence). Trimming stripped 2 bases from V and 8 bases from J, with 20 bases between. The CDR3, as DNA: TGCAGTGCTAGAATTTTCGGCCGTATTTTAAGTACGCAGTATTTT. This codes for CSARIFGRILSTQYF.

The rearrangement joins TRBV27 to TRBJ2-7; TRBD2 agrees at 7 bases. The junction had 7 bases not matched to a gene; V was cut back by 2 bases and J by 6 bases. The V gene's germline CDR1 is MNHEY and CDR2 SMNVEV (reference sequence). The CDR3 extends over 14 amino acids. The CDR3 loop is CASSLTDGGGEQYF. CDR3 bases: TGTGCCAGCAGTTTAACGGACGGCGGGGGCGAGCAGTACTTC.

With respect to this clonotype: Its ends do not fully match the called genes, so a read error is possible. The chain links TRBV7-9 to TRBJ2-3; D remains unclear. Germline V lookup: CDR1 SEHNR, CDR2 FQNEAQ (reference sequence). The CDR3 runs to 14 residues. The CDR3 region is CASSLVTGTDMQYF. The CDR3 coding sequence is TGTGCCAGCAGCTTAGTTACGGGCACAGATATGCAGTATTTT.

On this clonotype itself: A clone one base away is much larger, so this may be a read error. The chain uses TRBV6-2 or TRBV6-3 and TRBJ1-1; no firm D call. This CDR3 region has 13 residues. Per germline, CDR1 MNHEY and CDR2 SVGEGT. V lost 7 bases to trimming and J lost 5 bases, with 14 bases between them. The CDR3 protein is CASNLLGSTEAFF. For the CDR3, the DNA is TGTGCCAGCAACTTACTGGGCTCGACTGAAGCTTTCTTT.

In its sample, this clonotype was seen a few times. A junction boundary mismatches the germline segment, possibly from a read error. This sequence joins TRBV7-9 and TRBJ2-6; possibly TRBD2 for D (5 bases). The CDR3 covers 17 residues. Germline CDR1 SEHNR, CDR2 FQNEAQ (reference sequence). CDR3 bases: TGTGCCAGCAGGTTAGCCCAGAGGGAGTCTGGGGCCAACGTCCTGACTTTC. Its translation: CASRLAQRESGANVLTF.

The chain is built from TRBV10-3 and TRBJ1-4; D is ambiguous. This CDR3 contains 12 residues. Trimming shortened V by 11 bases and J by 4 bases, and 11 bases separated the two germline ends. The germline V gene has CDR1 ENHRY and CDR2 SYGVKD. The CDR3 DNA is TGTGCCTCCACCGCGGATAATGAAAAACTGTTTTTT. Encoded protein: CASTADNEKLFF.